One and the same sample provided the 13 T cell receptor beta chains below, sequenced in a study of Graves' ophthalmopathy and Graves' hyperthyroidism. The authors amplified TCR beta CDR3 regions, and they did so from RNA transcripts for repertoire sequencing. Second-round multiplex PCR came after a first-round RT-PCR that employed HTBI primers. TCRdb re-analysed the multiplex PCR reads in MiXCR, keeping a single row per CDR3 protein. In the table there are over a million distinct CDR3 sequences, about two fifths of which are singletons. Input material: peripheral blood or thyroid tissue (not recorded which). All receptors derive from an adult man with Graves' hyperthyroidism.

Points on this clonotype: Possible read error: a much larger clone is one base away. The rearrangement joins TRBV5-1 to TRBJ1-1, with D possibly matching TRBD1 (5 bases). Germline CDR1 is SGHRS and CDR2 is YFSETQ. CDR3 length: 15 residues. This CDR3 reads CASNLRSREGTEAFF. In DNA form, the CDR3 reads TGCGCCAGCAACTTGAGATCCAGGGAAGGCACTGAAGCTTTCTTT.

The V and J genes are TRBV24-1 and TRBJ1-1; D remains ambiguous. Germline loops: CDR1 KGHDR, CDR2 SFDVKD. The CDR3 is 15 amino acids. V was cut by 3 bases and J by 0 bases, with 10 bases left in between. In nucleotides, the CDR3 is TGTGCCACCAGTGATCACGGGAAGGTGAACACTGAAGCTTTCTTT. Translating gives CATSDHGKVNTEAFF.

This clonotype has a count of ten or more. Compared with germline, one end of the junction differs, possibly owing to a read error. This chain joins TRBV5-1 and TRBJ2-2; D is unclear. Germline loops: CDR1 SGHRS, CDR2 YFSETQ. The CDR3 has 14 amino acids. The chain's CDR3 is CASSLAVNAGELFF. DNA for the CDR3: TGCGCCAGCAGCTTGGCCGTGAACGCCGGGGAGCTGTTTTTT.

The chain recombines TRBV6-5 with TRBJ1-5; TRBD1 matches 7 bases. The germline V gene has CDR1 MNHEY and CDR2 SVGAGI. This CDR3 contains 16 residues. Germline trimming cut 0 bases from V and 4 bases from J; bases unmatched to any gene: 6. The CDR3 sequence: CASSYSRSGGNQPQHF. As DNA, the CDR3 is TGTGCCAGCAGTTACTCGAGATCAGGGGGAAATCAGCCCCAGCATTTT.

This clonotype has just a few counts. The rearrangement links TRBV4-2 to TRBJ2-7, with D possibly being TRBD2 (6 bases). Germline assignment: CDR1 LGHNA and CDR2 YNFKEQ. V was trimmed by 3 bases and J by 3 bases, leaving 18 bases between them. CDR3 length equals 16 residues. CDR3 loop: CASSHDATGEGYEQYF. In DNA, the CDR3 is TGTGCCAGCAGCCATGACGCTACGGGAGAAGGCTACGAGCAGTACTTC.

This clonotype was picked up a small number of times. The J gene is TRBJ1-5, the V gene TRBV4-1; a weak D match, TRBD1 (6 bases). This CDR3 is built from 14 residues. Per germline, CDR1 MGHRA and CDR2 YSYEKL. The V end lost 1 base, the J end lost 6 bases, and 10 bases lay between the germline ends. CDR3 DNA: TGCGCCAGCAGCCAAGGGACAGCGCGTCAGCCCCAGCATTTT. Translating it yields CASSQGTARQPQHF.

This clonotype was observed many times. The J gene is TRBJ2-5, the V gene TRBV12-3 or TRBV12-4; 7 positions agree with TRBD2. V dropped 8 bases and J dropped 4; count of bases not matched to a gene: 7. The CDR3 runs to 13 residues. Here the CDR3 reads CASWSGTRETQYF. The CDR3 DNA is TGTGCCAGCTGGAGCGGGACCCGAGAGACCCAGTACTTC.

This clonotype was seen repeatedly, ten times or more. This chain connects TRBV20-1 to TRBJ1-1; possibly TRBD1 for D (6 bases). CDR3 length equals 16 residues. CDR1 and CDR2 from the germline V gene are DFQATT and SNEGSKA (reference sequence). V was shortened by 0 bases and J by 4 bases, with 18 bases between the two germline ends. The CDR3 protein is CSARDKGGGWSTEAFF. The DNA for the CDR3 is TGCAGTGCTAGAGATAAGGGAGGGGGGTGGAGCACTGAAGCTTTCTTT.

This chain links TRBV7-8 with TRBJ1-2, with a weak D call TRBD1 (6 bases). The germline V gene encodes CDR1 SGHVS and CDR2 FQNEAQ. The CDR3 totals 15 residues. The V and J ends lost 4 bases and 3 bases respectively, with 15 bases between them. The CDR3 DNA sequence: TGTGCCAGCAGCTCCAGGGGACAATCACACTATGGCTACACCTTC. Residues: CASSSRGQSHYGYTF.

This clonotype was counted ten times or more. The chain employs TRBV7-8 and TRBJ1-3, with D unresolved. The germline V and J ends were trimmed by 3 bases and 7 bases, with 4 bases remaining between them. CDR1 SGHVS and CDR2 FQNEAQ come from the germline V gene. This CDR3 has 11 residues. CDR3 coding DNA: TGTGCCAGCAGCTTGCGGAACACCATATATTTT. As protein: CASSLRNTIYF. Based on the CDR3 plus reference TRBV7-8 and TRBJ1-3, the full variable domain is GAGVSQSPRYKVAKRGQDVALRCDPISGHVSLFWYQQALGQGPEFLTYFQNEAQLDKSGLPSDRFFAERPEGSVSTLKIQRTQQEDSAVYLCASSLRNTIYFGEGSWLTVV.

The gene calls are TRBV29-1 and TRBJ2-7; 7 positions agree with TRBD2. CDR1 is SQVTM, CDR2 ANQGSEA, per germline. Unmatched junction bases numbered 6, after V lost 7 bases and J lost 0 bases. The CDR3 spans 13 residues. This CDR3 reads CSGGGSNSYEQYF. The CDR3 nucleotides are TGCAGCGGGGGGGGATCCAACTCCTACGAGCAGTACTTC.

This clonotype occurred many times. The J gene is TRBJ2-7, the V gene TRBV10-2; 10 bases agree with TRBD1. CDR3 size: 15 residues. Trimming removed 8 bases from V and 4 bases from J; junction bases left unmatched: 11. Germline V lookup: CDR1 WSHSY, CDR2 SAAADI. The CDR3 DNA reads TGCGCCAGCTACCAGGAGGGACAGGGGAGGTACGAGCAGTACTTC. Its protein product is CASYQEGQGRYEQYF.

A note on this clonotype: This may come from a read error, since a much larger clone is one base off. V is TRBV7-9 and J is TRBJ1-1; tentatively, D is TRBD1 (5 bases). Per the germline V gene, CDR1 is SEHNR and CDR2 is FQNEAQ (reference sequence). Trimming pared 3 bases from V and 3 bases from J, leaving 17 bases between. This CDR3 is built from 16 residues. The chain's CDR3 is CASSFAGVLFDTEAFF. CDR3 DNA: TGTGCCAGCAGCTTCGCGGGGGTATTATTCGACACTGAAGCTTTCTTT.